This T cell receptor beta chain derives from a study of OX40 agonist ivuxolimab in advanced cancers. The wider study: At doses from 0.01 to 10 mg/kg, patients were given intravenous ivuxolimab every 2 weeks. Those treated in dose escalation had hepatocellular carcinoma, melanoma, renal cell cancer or head and neck cancer.

Assay: immunoSEQ multiplex PCR; the TCRdb copy retains only in-frame clones and omits some. The table records under 70,000 clones, about 92% of them present only once. A note on this clone: Its antigen is still unknown.

From germline, CDR1 is MNHNY and CDR2 SVGAGI (reference sequence). V was pared by 2 bases and J by 1 base, with 2 bases between. CDR3 length equals 12 residues. Study observations and caveats: CD4+ T cells averaged fewer expanded clones than CD8+ T cells. Some patients without response likewise showed low normalized clonal expansion.

The sample in question was CD4+ or CD8+ T cells sorted from blood, obtained in a trial of the OX40 agonist ivuxolimab. The clonotype comes from an adult with an advanced solid tumor such as melanoma, head and neck, liver or kidney cancer. This chain uses TRBV6-6 with TRBJ2-5; D gene ambiguous. CDR3 in amino acids: CASSYVQETQYF. The CDR3 DNA follows: TGTGCCAGCAGTTACGTCCAAGAGACCCAGTACTTC.